This is a list of T cell receptor beta chains from one sample in a study of blood T cells in healthy people across ages. TCRdb reprocessed the 5' RACE reads with MiXCR, giving one entry per CDR3 protein. The profile covers around 900,000 distinct CDR3 sequences, with roughly 50% appearing a single time and about a fifth taken by the ten largest. Sequencing input: blood. Receptor source: an older woman in good health. Each CDR3 is given with its conserved first and last residue. The D gene is left open where the match is weak. Clone sizes are given selectively: once, few, many, or a class where the clone is expanded.

v_gene	abundance	j_gene	d_gene	CDR3nt	CDR3aa
TRBV6-2/TRBV6-3	-	TRBJ2-1	-	TGTGCCAGCAGTTACTCGACCTCTATCTACAATGAGCAGTTCTTC	CASSYSTSIYNEQFF
TRBV4-3	few	TRBJ2-2	-	TGCGCCAGCAGCCAAGATGTAAACACCGGGGAGCTGTTTTTT	CASSQDVNTGELFF
TRBV28	-	TRBJ2-5	-	-	CASSFGAGLRTQYF
TRBV27	few	TRBJ2-5	-	TGTGCCAGCAGTCGGGCTAGCCGGGAGACCCAGTACTTC	CASSRASRETQYF
TRBV20-1	-	TRBJ2-5	-	TGCAGTGTTCCAGCGCCAGGCCCAGAGACCCAGTACTTC	CSVPAPGPETQYF
TRBV20-1	-	TRBJ2-1	-	TGCAGTGTAGGGGCTAGCGCCCCCTACAATGAGCAGTTCTTC	CSVGASAPYNEQFF
TRBV5-1	-	TRBJ2-3	-	TGCGCCAGCAGCTTTTTAGGCGGGGACACGCAGTATTTT	CASSFLGGDTQYF
TRBV7-6	-	TRBJ1-1	-	TGTGCCAGCAGCTTAGTAGGAAGACAGGCCAACACTGAAGCTTTCTTT	CASSLVGRQANTEAFF
TRBV28	-	TRBJ2-7	TRBD2	TGTGCCACCACCCCCGGGACTAGCGGCTCCTACGAGCAGTACTTC	CATTPGTSGSYEQYF
TRBV12-3/TRBV12-4	-	TRBJ2-5	-	TGTGCCAGCAGTTTAACCGTGGGGGAGACCCAGTACTTC	CASSLTVGETQYF
TRBV5-6	-	TRBJ2-1	TRBD2	TGTGCCAGCAGCCGAACTAGCGGGAGGACTTACAATGAGCAGTTCTTC	CASSRTSGRTYNEQFF
TRBV20-1	-	TRBJ2-5	-	TGCAGTGCTAGAGATATGCTTGGCAGCTTGGCCAGGGAGACCCAGTACTTC	CSARDMLGSLARETQYF
TRBV11-2	-	TRBJ2-7	-	TGTGCCAGCAGCCCACCGGACTATCGGCACGAGCAGTACTTC	CASSPPDYRHEQYF
TRBV6-5	-	TRBJ2-1	-	TGTGCCAGCAGTTCCCTGGGTGTCTACAATGAGCAGTTCTTC	CASSSLGVYNEQFF
TRBV11-2	-	TRBJ2-5	TRBD1	TGTGCCAGCAGCGGAGAGCTTACAGGGGCGACCCAGTACTTC	CASSGELTGATQYF